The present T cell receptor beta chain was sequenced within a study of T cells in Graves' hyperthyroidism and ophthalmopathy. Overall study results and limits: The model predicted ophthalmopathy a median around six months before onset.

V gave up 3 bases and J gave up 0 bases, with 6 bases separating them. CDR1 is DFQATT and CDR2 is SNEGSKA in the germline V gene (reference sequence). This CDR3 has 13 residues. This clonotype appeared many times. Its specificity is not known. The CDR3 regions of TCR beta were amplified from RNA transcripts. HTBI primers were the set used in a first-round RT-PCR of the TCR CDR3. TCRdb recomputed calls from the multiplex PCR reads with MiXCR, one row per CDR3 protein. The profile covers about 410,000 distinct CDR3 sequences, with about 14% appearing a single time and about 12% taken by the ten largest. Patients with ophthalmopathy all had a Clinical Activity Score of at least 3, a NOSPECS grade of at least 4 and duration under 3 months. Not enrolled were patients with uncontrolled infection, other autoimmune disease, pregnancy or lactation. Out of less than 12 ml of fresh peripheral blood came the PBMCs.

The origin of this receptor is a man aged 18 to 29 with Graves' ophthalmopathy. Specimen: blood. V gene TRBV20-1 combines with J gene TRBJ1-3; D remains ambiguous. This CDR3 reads CSASYVSGNTIYF. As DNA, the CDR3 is TGCAGTGCTAGTTATGTCTCTGGAAACACCATATATTTT.